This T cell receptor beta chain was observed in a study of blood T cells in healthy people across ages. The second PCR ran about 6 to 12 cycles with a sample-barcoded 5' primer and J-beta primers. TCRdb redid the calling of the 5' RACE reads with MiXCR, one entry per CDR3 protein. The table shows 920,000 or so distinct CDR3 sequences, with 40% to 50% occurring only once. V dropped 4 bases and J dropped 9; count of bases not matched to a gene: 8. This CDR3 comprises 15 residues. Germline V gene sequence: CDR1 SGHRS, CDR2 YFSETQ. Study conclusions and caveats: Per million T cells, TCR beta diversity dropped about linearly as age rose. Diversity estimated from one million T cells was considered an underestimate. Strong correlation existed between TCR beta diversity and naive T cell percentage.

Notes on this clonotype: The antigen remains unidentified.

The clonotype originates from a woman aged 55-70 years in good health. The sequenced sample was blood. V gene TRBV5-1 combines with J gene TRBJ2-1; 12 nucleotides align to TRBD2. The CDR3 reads CASSVTSGGLGEQFF. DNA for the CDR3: TGCGCCAGCAGCGTCACTAGCGGGGGGCTGGGTGAGCAGTTCTTC.